One T cell receptor (beta chain) is described in this entry. Antigen: not known. A much more abundant neighbour one base away suggests this may be a read error. The conserved phenylalanine or tryptophan normally closing the CDR3 is absent here, so this likely arose from a read error. Treg sorting used a CD4+CD25+CD127-/low gate. Constant-region reverse primers amplified full-length variable regions, followed by semi-nested Nested Universal Primer A PCR. TCRdb itself ran the 5' RACE reads through MiXCR, one entry per CDR3 protein. The sample lists 35,000 to 45,000 distinct CDR3 sequences; roughly 20% were seen once. Germline V CDR1 and CDR2: SGHRS, YFSETQ. The V and J ends lost 2 bases and 0 bases respectively, with 8 bases between them. CDR3 length equals 14 residues. General study results and limits: Tumor memory CD4+ T cell TCR gene usage was found to cluster with blood and lymph node memory CD4+ cells and with lymph node naive CD4+ cells. Larger-cohort validation covered only one TCR beta V-J rearrangement.

This receptor was taken from a female donor with breast cancer. The V call is TRBV5-1, the J call TRBJ1-2; the D gene is possibly TRBD1 (6 bases). Source material: Tregs sorted from a lymph node. The CDR3 is CASSLGQSNYGYTS. For the CDR3, the DNA is TGCGCCAGCAGCTTAGGACAGTCTAACTATGGCTACACCTCC.